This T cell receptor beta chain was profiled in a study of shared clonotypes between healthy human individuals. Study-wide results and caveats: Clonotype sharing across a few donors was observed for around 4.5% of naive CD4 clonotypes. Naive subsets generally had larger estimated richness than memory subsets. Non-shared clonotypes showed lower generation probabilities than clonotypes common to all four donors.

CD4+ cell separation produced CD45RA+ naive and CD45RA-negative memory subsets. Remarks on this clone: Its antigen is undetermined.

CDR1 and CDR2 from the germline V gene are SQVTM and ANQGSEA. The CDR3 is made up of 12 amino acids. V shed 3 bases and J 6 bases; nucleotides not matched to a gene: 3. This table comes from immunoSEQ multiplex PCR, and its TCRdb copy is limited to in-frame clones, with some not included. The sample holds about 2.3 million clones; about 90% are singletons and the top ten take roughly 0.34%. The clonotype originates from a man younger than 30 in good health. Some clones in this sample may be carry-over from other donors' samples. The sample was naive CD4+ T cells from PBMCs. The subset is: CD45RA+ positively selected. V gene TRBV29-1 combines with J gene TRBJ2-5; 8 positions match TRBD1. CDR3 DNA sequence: TGCAGCGTTGATCCAGGGGGCCAGACCCAGTACTTC. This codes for CSVDPGGQTQYF.